This T cell receptor (delta chain) is drawn from a study of γδ T cells in repeated Plasmodium falciparum infection. Study observations and caveats: Malian children's Vdelta2-negative repertoires appeared more expanded and less diverse than Australians'.

This clone was detected many times. The target antigen is unknown. Bulk repertoires came from Vgamma9/Vdelta2+ or Vdelta2-negative gammadelta T cells flow-sorted from PBMC. TCRdb reprocessed the multiplex PCR reads through CATT. This table holds approximately 60,000 delta-chain clones, roughly 1.8% found once. V gave up 4 bases and J gave up 0 bases, with 9 bases separating them. Germline V gives CDR1 TSWWSYY, CDR2 QGS. The CDR3 extends over 14 amino acids. The TCR originated in a pool of human donors (malaria-infected and uninfected, not separated). This chain joins TRDV1 and TRDJ1; D is undetermined. Sample: gamma-delta T cells from blood. CDR3 region: CALGAFSNTDKLIF. The CDR3 DNA follows: TGTGCTCTTGGGGCCTTTTCGAACACCGATAAACTCATCTTT.